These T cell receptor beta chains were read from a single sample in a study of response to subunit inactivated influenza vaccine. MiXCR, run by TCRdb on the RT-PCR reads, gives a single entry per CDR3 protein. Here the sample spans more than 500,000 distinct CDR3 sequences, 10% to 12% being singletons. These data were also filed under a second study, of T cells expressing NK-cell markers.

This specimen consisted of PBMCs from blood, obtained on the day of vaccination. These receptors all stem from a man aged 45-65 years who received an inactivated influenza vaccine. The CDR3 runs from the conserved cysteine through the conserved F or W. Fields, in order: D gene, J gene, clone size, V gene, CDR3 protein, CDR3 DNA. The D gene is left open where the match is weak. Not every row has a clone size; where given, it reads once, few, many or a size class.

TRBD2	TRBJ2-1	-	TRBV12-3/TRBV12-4	CASTPRLAGNNEQFF	TGTGCCAGCACCCCCCGGCTAGCGGGAAACAATGAGCAGTTCTTC
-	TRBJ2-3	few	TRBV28	CASSQEDFRTDTQYF	TGTGCCAGCAGCCAAGAGGACTTTCGCACAGATACGCAGTATTTT
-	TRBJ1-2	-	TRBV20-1	CSARGTFGGYTF	TGCAGTGCTAGGGGGACCTTTGGCGGCTACACCTTC
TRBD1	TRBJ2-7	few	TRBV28	CASRKTGQAYEQYF	TGTGCCAGCAGAAAAACGGGACAGGCCTACGAGCAGTACTTC
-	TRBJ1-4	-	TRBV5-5	CASSSGTLQNEKLFF	TGTGCCAGCAGTTCCGGGACACTCCAAAATGAAAAACTGTTTTTT
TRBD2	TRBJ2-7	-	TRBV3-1	CASSPTSGRNEQYF	TGTGCCAGCAGCCCCACTAGCGGGAGGAACGAGCAGTACTTC
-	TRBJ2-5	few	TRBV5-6	CASNLRGSPLGTQYF	TGTGCCAGCAACCTAAGAGGCTCACCACTCGGGACCCAGTACTTC
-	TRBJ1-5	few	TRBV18	CASSPPGRGFGYSNQPQHF	TGTGCCAGCTCACCACCGGGCAGGGGTTTCGGGTATAGCAATCAGCCCCAGCATTTT
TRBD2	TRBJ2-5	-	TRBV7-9	CASTAITSGGHQETQYF	TGTGCCAGCACCGCCATAACTAGCGGGGGCCACCAAGAGACCCAGTACTTC
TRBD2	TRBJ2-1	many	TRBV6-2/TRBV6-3	CASRTSGAYNEQFF	TGTGCCAGCAGGACTAGCGGCGCCTACAATGAGCAGTTCTTC
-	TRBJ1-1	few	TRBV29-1	CKGARYHKSNTEAFF	TGCAAAGGGGCCAGGTACCATAAATCGAACACTGAAGCTTTCTTT
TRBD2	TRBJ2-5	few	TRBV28	CASSLKGGSGTQYF	TGTGCCAGCAGTTTAAAGGGAGGGTCGGGGACCCAGTACTTC